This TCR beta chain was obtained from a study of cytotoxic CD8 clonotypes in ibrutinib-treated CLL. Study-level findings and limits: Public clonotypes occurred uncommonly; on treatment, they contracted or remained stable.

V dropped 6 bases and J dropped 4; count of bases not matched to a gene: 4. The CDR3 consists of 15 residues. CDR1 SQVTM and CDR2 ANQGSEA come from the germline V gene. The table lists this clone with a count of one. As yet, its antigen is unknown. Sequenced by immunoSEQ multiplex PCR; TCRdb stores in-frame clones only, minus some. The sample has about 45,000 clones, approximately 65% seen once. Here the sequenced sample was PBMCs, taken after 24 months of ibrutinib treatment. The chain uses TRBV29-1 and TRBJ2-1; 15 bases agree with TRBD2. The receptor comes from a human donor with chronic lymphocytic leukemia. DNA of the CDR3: TGCAGCGTCCGCGGGACTAGCGGGGGGTACAATGAGCAGTTCTTC. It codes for CSVRGTSGGYNEQFF.